This T cell receptor (beta chain) is drawn from a study of blood T cell repertoires in COVID-19. Study background: Acute-phase and convalescent COVID-19 samples originated in the United States, Italy and Spain.

The CDR3 is 17 residues long. Looked up from germline, CDR1 is SGHKS and CDR2 is YYEKEE (reference sequence). J was trimmed by 0 bases and V by 4 bases; bases with no gene match: 8. This table comes from immunoSEQ multiplex PCR, and its TCRdb copy is limited to in-frame clones, with some not included. The sample contains 300,000 to 400,000 clones, roughly 90% of which appear only once. Individuals in the exposed group had encountered a COVID-19 case within 2 weeks preceding study entry. Material for sequencing was PBMCs or T cells enriched from blood (not recorded which). V usage is TRBV5-5 and J usage is TRBJ1-1; 11 bases line up with TRBD1. The clonotype originates from a woman aged 30 to 39 who had been exposed to COVID-19. The CDR3 DNA reads as TGTGCCAGCAGCCCCCCCGGGACAGGGGGATTGAACACTGAAGCTTTCTTT. Protein: CASSPPGTGGLNTEAFF.